This entry lists 14 T cell receptor beta chains sequenced from one sample in a study of blood T cell repertoires in COVID-19. Profiled with immunoSEQ multiplex PCR; TCRdb holds only in-frame clones, not every one. The sample comprises 250,000 to 300,000 clones, approximately 91% of which are singletons, and about 2% rests with the top ten. Sequenced: PBMCs or T cells enriched from blood (not recorded which). These receptors were collected from a woman in her 40s with acute COVID-19.

This clone was seen a handful of times. The chain employs TRBV7-9 and TRBJ2-7; D is unresolved. Trimming removed 5 bases from V and 7 bases from J, with 15 bases in between. The CDR3 contains 13 residues. CDR1 and CDR2 from the germline V gene are SEHNR and FQNEAQ (reference sequence). CDR3: CASSPRQVAEQYF. The CDR3, as DNA: TGTGCCAGCAGCCCCCGCCAGGTTGCTGAGCAGTACTTC.

This rearrangement joins TRBV4-3 to TRBJ2-1; 7 bases agree with TRBD2. The CDR3 has 17 amino acids. Germline values: CDR1 LGHNA, CDR2 YSLEER. V lost 1 base to trimming and J lost 8 bases; unmatched junction nucleotides: 14. The chain's CDR3 is CASSQVPIGLVIDEQFF. For the CDR3, the DNA is TGCGCCAGCAGCCAAGTGCCTATAGGACTAGTCATCGATGAGCAGTTCTTC.

V gene TRBV7-6 combines with J gene TRBJ2-7; TRBD2 might be the D (5 bases). The germline CDR1 and CDR2 sequences are SGHVS and FNYEAQ. V lost 4 bases, J lost 0 bases, and 28 bases lay in between. The CDR3 spans 20 residues. The chain's CDR3 is CASSSLPGDLLERSSYEQYF. For the CDR3, the DNA is TGTGCCAGCAGCTCCCTCCCCGGAGACCTCTTAGAGCGGAGCTCCTACGAGCAGTACTTC.

The chain joins TRBV4-3 to TRBJ2-5; TRBD2 agrees at 9 bases. CDR3 length: 17 amino acids. CDR1 LGHNA and CDR2 YSLEER come from the germline V gene. Trimming at V came to 1 base and at J to 5 bases, leaving 11 bases not matched to a gene. The chain's CDR3 is CASSQVMAGGPEETQYF. As DNA, the CDR3 is TGCGCCAGCAGCCAAGTAATGGCGGGAGGGCCGGAGGAGACCCAGTACTTC.

V is TRBV28 and J is TRBJ1-2; possibly TRBD1 for D (5 bases). Trimming shortened V by 2 bases and J by 8 bases, and 15 bases separated the two germline ends. Per the germline V gene, CDR1 is MDHEN and CDR2 is SYDVKM. This CDR3 contains 14 residues. The CDR3 here is CASSLGSSGDGYTF. Written as DNA, the CDR3 is TGTGCCAGCAGTTTAGGATCGTCGGGGGACGGCTACACCTTC.

The rearrangement joins TRBV24-1 to TRBJ2-7; the match to TRBD1 covers 9 bases. Looked up from germline, CDR1 is KGHDR and CDR2 is SFDVKD. Trimming cost V 8 bases and J 3 bases; bases outside gene matches: 13. The CDR3 has 16 amino acids. CDR3 bases: TGTGCCACCAACTTCCTTGGGGGACAGGGTTGCTACGAGCAGTACTTC. As protein: CATNFLGGQGCYEQYF.

The V gene is TRBV2, the J gene TRBJ1-5; D possibly corresponds to TRBD1 (6 bases). Looked up from germline, CDR1 is SNHLY and CDR2 is FYNNEI. Between the trimmed V and J ends, which lost 9 bases and 1 base, there was a span of 13 bases. This CDR3 contains 14 residues. The CDR3 DNA follows: TGTGCCAGTCGTCCGGGACAAAGCAATCAGCCCCAGCATTTT. Protein product: CASRPGQSNQPQHF.

The chain carries TRBV5-5 and TRBJ2-1, with D possibly TRBD2 on 5 matching bases. The ends were cut back, 0 bases at V and 8 bases at J, with 15 bases in the middle. The CDR3 is 15 amino acids. Germline CDR1 SGHKS, CDR2 YYEKEE (reference sequence). In DNA, the CDR3 is TGTGCCAGCAGCTTGGAACTAGTTTCCACCTATGAGCAGTTCTTC. Translating it yields CASSLELVSTYEQFF.

V is TRBV5-8 and J is TRBJ2-1; 7 bases fit TRBD1. The CDR3 is made up of 14 amino acids. The germline V gene has CDR1 SGHTS and CDR2 YDEGEE. V shed 4 bases and J 4 bases; nucleotides not matched to a gene: 5. The CDR3 nucleotides are TGTGCCAGCAGCCCGGGACAGCTGTACAATGAGCAGTTCTTC. Protein: CASSPGQLYNEQFF.

The V gene is TRBV4-1, the J gene TRBJ1-1; possible D gene TRBD1, 6 bases. Trimming stripped 6 bases from V and 3 bases from J, with 14 bases between. Germline CDR1 is MGHRA and CDR2 is YSYEKL. The CDR3 extends over 14 amino acids. The CDR3 sequence: CASSPRGRDTEAFF. CDR3 coding DNA: TGCGCCAGCAGTCCCAGGGGCCGCGACACTGAAGCTTTCTTT.

This chain joins TRBV10-3 and TRBJ1-6; the D gene is possibly TRBD1 (5 bases). CDR3 length: 15 residues. With 3 bases removed from V and 9 bases from J, the gap between germline ends came to 15 bases. Germline lookup yields CDR1 ENHRY and CDR2 SYGVKD. CDR3 loop: CAISDHGQGASPLHF. CDR3 DNA sequence: TGTGCCATCAGTGACCACGGGCAGGGTGCTTCACCCCTCCACTTT.

V gene TRBV24-1 combines with J gene TRBJ2-3; possible D gene TRBD2, 6 bases. The germline V gene encodes CDR1 KGHDR and CDR2 SFDVKD. This CDR3 region has 15 residues. V was shortened by 7 bases and J by 2 bases, with 15 bases between the two germline ends. The CDR3 sequence: CATSLNAGTTDTQYF. CDR3 bases: TGTGCCACCAGCCTGAATGCGGGGACCACAGATACGCAGTATTTT.

The V gene is TRBV6-5, the J gene TRBJ1-2; tentatively, D is TRBD1 (5 bases). The CDR3 totals 13 residues. V shed 0 bases and J shed 7 bases, with 9 bases lying between them. CDR1 is MNHEY and CDR2 is SVGAGI in the germline V gene. The CDR3 spells CASSYSKGFGYTF. The DNA for the CDR3 is TGTGCCAGCAGTTACTCGAAGGGGTTTGGCTACACCTTC.

This chain links TRBV7-3 with TRBJ1-1, with a weak D call TRBD1 (6 bases). V gave up 3 bases and J gave up 3 bases, with 20 bases separating them. Per the germline V gene, CDR1 is SGHTA and CDR2 is FQGTGA. CDR3 length equals 17 residues. The CDR3 sequence is CASSFRPQGVEDTEAFF. As DNA, the CDR3 is TGTGCCAGCAGCTTCCGTCCACAGGGAGTGGAGGACACTGAAGCTTTCTTT.